These 18 T cell receptor beta chains originate from one sample sequenced in a study of blood T cell repertoires in COVID-19. Clones were read by immunoSEQ multiplex PCR, and TCRdb kept only the in-frame ones, dropping some. The table has about 66,000 clones, around 89% seen once. The sample taken for sequencing was peripheral blood. The receptors were gathered from a woman in her sixties or seventies with acute or convalescent COVID-19.

The V call is TRBV5-6, the J call TRBJ1-4, with 7 bases that match TRBD1. Germline V CDR1 and CDR2: SGHDT, YYEEEE. J gave up 8 bases and V 4 bases, and 8 bases lay outside the gene matches. The CDR3 is 14 residues long. Here the CDR3 reads CASSPTGEDEKLFF. CDR3 bases: TGTGCCAGCAGCCCCACAGGGGAAGACGAAAAACTGTTTTTT.

The chain employs TRBV19 and TRBJ2-5, with 7 bases that match TRBD2. Germline trimming cut 5 bases from V and 5 bases from J; bases unmatched to any gene: 8. This CDR3 spans 14 amino acids. The V gene's germline CDR1 is LNHDA and CDR2 SQIVND (reference sequence). As DNA, the CDR3 is TGTGCCAGTAGTCCCGGGAGGTGGGGGGAGACCCAGTACTTC. Translation: CASSPGRWGETQYF.

This chain connects TRBV15 to TRBJ2-7, with 10 bases matching TRBD2. There are 16 residues in the CDR3. After removal of 1 base from V and 5 bases from J, the junction contained 8 bases not matched to a gene. CDR1 is LNHNV and CDR2 is YYDKDF in the germline V gene (reference sequence). Here the CDR3 DNA reads TGTGCCACCAGCAGAGGGAGCGGGAGGGATGCGGACGAGCAGTACTTC. As protein: CATSRGSGRDADEQYF.

The table lists this clone with a few counts. This chain joins TRBV3-1 (or the pseudogene TRBV3-2) and TRBJ2-3, with 10 bases aligning to TRBD2. CDR1 is LGHDT, CDR2 YNNKEL, per germline (reference sequence). This CDR3 comprises 19 residues. V was clipped by 3 bases and J by 3 bases; unmatched bases: 15. CDR3 loop: CASSHRRWGSGGATDTQYF. The CDR3 nucleotides are TGTGCCAGCAGCCATAGGAGATGGGGAAGCGGGGGGGCAACAGATACGCAGTATTTT.

The rearrangement joins TRBV14 to TRBJ2-1; 8 bases align to TRBD2. V lost 0 bases, J lost 2 bases, and 12 bases stayed unmatched. Germline-derived CDR1 and CDR2 are SGHDN and FVKESK. The CDR3 has 19 amino acids. In nucleotides, the CDR3 is TGTGCCAGCAGCCAAGATCCGGGGGGGGCGAAACCTCCCTACAATGAGCAGTTCTTC. The encoded protein is CASSQDPGGAKPPYNEQFF. Based on the CDR3 plus reference TRBV14 and TRBJ2-1, the full variable domain is EAGVTQFPSHSVIEKGQTVTLRCDPISGHDNLYWYRRVMGKEIKFLLHFVKESKQDESGMPNNRFLAERTGGTYSTLKVQPAELEDSGVYFCASSQDPGGAKPPYNEQFFGPGTRLTVL.

The rearrangement uses TRBV28 and TRBJ2-7, with D tentatively TRBD2 (5 bases). The V end was cut by 1 base, the J end by 1 base, with 11 bases between. The CDR3 is 15 residues long. CDR1 MDHEN and CDR2 SYDVKM come from the germline V gene. CDR3 loop: CASSLYQRSSYEQYF. The DNA for the CDR3 is TGTGCCAGCAGTTTATACCAGCGGAGTTCCTACGAGCAGTACTTC.

V gene TRBV4-3 combines with J gene TRBJ2-1, with 8 positions matching TRBD2. This CDR3 contains 16 residues. Germline V gives CDR1 LGHNA, CDR2 YSLEER. V gave up 1 base and J gave up 7 bases; unmatched junction bases: 9. The chain's CDR3 is CASSQVSGMRTNEQFF. CDR3 nucleotides: TGCGCCAGCAGCCAAGTTAGCGGGATGAGGACGAATGAGCAGTTCTTC.

This sequence joins TRBV4-3 and TRBJ2-2; 7 bases agree with TRBD2. The CDR3 loop spans 18 amino acids. Germline V gene data show CDR1 as LGHNA and CDR2 as YSLEER. Unmatched junction bases numbered 14, after V lost 1 base and J lost 6 bases. In DNA, the CDR3 is TGCGCCAGCAGCCAAGGAGCGATGGAACTAGCGAGGGCCGGGGAGCTGTTTTTT. Encoded protein: CASSQGAMELARAGELFF.

This chain connects TRBV27 to TRBJ1-1, with 11 bases lining up with TRBD1. The V and J ends lost 2 bases and 4 bases, in that order; junction bases with no gene match: 6. The CDR3 is made up of 16 amino acids. Germline CDR1 MNHEY, CDR2 SMNVEV (reference sequence). The CDR3 sequence is CASSLGQGAYSTEAFF. The CDR3 nucleotides are TGTGCCAGCAGTTTAGGACAGGGGGCGTATTCCACTGAAGCTTTCTTT.

The V call is TRBV11-2, the J call TRBJ1-3, with D unresolved. This CDR3 contains 16 residues. Per the germline V gene, CDR1 is SGHAT and CDR2 is FQNNGV. V shed 5 bases and J shed 2 bases, with 16 bases lying between them. The CDR3 here is CASSLIHSNTGNTIYF. In DNA form, the CDR3 reads TGTGCCAGCAGCCTGATTCACAGTAACACTGGAAACACCATATATTTT.

The V call is TRBV5-1, the J call TRBJ1-5, with 7 bases lining up with TRBD1. The germline CDR1 and CDR2 sequences are SGHRS and YFSETQ. CDR3 length: 16 amino acids. The ends lost 0 bases at V and 0 bases at J; junction bases unmatched: 3. CDR3 sequence: CASSLGTGNSNQPQHF. CDR3 coding DNA: TGCGCCAGCAGCTTGGGGACAGGCAATAGCAATCAGCCCCAGCATTTT.

This chain links TRBV7-9 with TRBJ2-1; D gene unclear. Germline CDR1 and CDR2: SEHNR and FQNEAQ (reference sequence). Trimming took 2 bases from V and 6 from J, leaving 14 bases between them. The CDR3 spans 15 residues. The CDR3 region is CASSLQSARGNEQFF. The CDR3 nucleotides read TGTGCCAGCAGCTTACAGTCGGCGCGAGGCAATGAGCAGTTCTTC.

This chain uses TRBV7-9 with TRBJ1-2; D might be TRBD1 (6 bases). The CDR3 is 15 residues long. V was shortened by 5 bases and J by 0 bases, with 13 bases between the two germline ends. Germline V gives CDR1 SEHNR, CDR2 FQNEAQ (reference sequence). The CDR3 region has the DNA TGTGCCAGCAGCCTCCACGACAGGCCTAACTATGGCTACACCTTC. Translating gives CASSLHDRPNYGYTF.

The chain has TRBV29-1 and TRBJ2-3; 11 bases match TRBD1. CDR3 length: 15 amino acids. CDR1 and CDR2 (germline): SQVTM, ANQGSEA. With V trimmed by 1 base and J by 2 bases, 2 bases remained unmatched. The CDR3 sequence is CSVEGTGGLTDTQYF. The CDR3 nucleotides are TGCAGCGTTGAAGGGACAGGGGGCCTCACAGATACGCAGTATTTT.

The chain couples TRBV30 to TRBJ2-2, with a tentative D call TRBD2 (5 bases). Germline V gene sequence: CDR1 GTSNPN, CDR2 SVGIG (reference sequence). V gave up 0 bases and J gave up 3 bases, with 14 bases separating them. The CDR3 loop spans 16 amino acids. CDR3 sequence: CAWSVGSAPDTGELFF. Here the CDR3 DNA reads TGTGCCTGGAGTGTAGGTAGCGCCCCCGACACCGGGGAGCTGTTTTTT.

V and J are TRBV27 and TRBJ2-5, with D possibly TRBD2 on 5 matching bases. The CDR3 consists of 12 residues. CDR1 is MNHEY and CDR2 is SMNVEV in the germline V gene (reference sequence). The V end lost 8 bases, the J end lost 2 bases, and 9 bases lay between the germline ends. In DNA form, the CDR3 reads TGTGCCAGCGGACTTTTACAAGAGACCCAGTACTTC. It translates to CASGLLQETQYF.

The V and J genes are TRBV7-2 and TRBJ2-7; D remains unclear. V was trimmed by 2 bases and J by 0 bases, leaving 11 bases between them. Looked up from germline, CDR1 is SGHTA and CDR2 is FQGNSA. The CDR3 totals 15 residues. CDR3 nucleotides: TGTGCCAGCAGCTTAAGCAGGCAAGGCTCCTACGAGCAGTACTTC. Protein: CASSLSRQGSYEQYF.

Points on this clone: The junction does not match germline at one end; this may be a read error. The V and J genes are TRBV7-7 and TRBJ2-2, with D hard to call. Germline V gives CDR1 SSHAT, CDR2 FNYEAQ (reference sequence). The CDR3 extends over 13 amino acids. CDR3 sequence (DNA): TGTGCTAGCAGCTTAGAGTCCAGCGGGGAGCTGTTTTTT. Translation gives CASSLESSGELFF.